Shown below are 13 T cell receptor beta chains from a single sample sequenced in a study of T-cell memory formation after mild COVID-19. TCRdb re-called the 5' RACE reads through MiXCR, storing one row per CDR3 protein. In the table there are more than 35,000 distinct CDR3 sequences, approximately 6.5% of which are singletons. The sample was PBMCs or a T cell subset sorted from them (not recorded which). The receptors stem from an adult who had mild COVID-19 (a few samples of this study predate the infection). Cell type and time point are not known.

This clonotype was seen only a few times. Since a much larger clone is just one base distant, this may be a read error. CDR3 in DNA: TGTGCCAGCAGTCCACATGGGCGGGGCATTGGAGATACGCAGTATTTT. Translation: CASSPHGRGIGDTQYF. This chain links TRBV7-3 with TRBJ2-3; D might be TRBD2 (6 bases). Trimming stripped 6 bases from V and 5 bases from J, with 21 bases between. Germline lookup yields CDR1 SGHTA and CDR2 FQGTGA. The CDR3 is made up of 16 amino acids. Full variable domain (rest looked up from reference TRBV7-3 and TRBJ2-3): GAGVSQTPSNKVTEKGKYVELRCDPISGHTALYWYRQSLGQGPEFLIYFQGTGAADDSGLPNDRFFAVRPEGSVSTLKIQRTERGDSAVYLCASSPHGRGIGDTQYFGPGTRLTVL.

This chain joins TRBV12-3 or TRBV12-4 and TRBJ2-7; 9 nucleotides align to TRBD2. The CDR3 loop spans 15 amino acids. Germline trimming cut 4 bases from V and 1 base from J; bases unmatched to any gene: 5. As DNA, the CDR3 is TGTGCCAGCAGTTACGCGGGGGGGATTTCCTACGAGCAGTACTTC. Its translation is CASSYAGGISYEQYF.

This clonotype came up a few times. The gene calls are TRBV12-3 or TRBV12-4 and TRBJ1-1; 7 positions agree with TRBD1. The CDR3 loop spans 13 amino acids. The junction had 9 bases not matched to a gene; V was cut back by 3 bases and J by 11 bases. CDR3 protein: CASSFRAQGEAFF. As DNA, the CDR3 is TGTGCCAGCAGTTTTAGGGCGCAGGGGGAGGCTTTCTTT.

In its sample, this clonotype was seen many times. The gene calls are TRBV5-1 and TRBJ1-1; no firm D call. Trimming removed 4 bases from V and 4 bases from J, with 17 bases in between. CDR1 is SGHRS and CDR2 is YFSETQ in the germline V gene. CDR3 length: 15 residues. The CDR3 protein is CASSPGGRLGTEAFF. Here the CDR3 DNA reads TGCGCCAGCAGCCCGGGCGGACGTCTAGGCACTGAAGCTTTCTTT.

This clonotype was counted at least ten times. This sequence joins TRBV24-1 and TRBJ2-1; D gene uncertain. Germline CDR1 is KGHDR and CDR2 is SFDVKD. Between the trimmed V and J ends, which lost 6 bases and 7 bases, there was a span of 6 bases. The CDR3 totals 11 residues. The CDR3 DNA follows: TGTGCCACCAGTCTTACGAATGAGCAGTTCTTC. The encoded protein is CATSLTNEQFF.

This rearrangement joins TRBV30 to TRBJ1-1; no definite D call. The CDR3 contains 13 residues. Trimming pared 0 bases from V and 3 bases from J, leaving 8 bases between. Germline CDR1 and CDR2: GTSNPN and SVGIG (reference sequence). In nucleotides, the CDR3 is TGTGCCTGGAGTGTACGCGGAGACACTGAAGCTTTCTTT. It encodes CAWSVRGDTEAFF.

This clonotype has just a few counts. The chain joins TRBV12-3 or TRBV12-4 to TRBJ2-3; D perhaps matches TRBD1 (6 bases). The V and J ends lost 4 bases and 9 bases respectively, with 17 bases between them. The CDR3 has 14 residues. The CDR3, as DNA: TGTGCCAGCAGTTCCTTACCAGGGGTCGGCACGCAGTATTTT. The encoded protein is CASSSLPGVGTQYF.

This clonotype appeared many times. The chain has TRBV6-5 and TRBJ1-1; TRBD1 matches 7 bases. The CDR3 sequence is 12 residues long. Per the germline V gene, CDR1 is MNHEY and CDR2 is SVGAGI. The trim removed 10 bases at V and 1 base at J, leaving 3 bases unmatched. The CDR3 DNA follows: TGTGCCACCACAGGGGCGAACACTGAAGCTTTCTTT. Translated: CATTGANTEAFF.

This clonotype was found many times. The chain is built from TRBV7-3 and TRBJ1-1; D gene uncertain. Germline CDR1 and CDR2: SGHTA and FQGTGA. This CDR3 is 16 amino acids long. V lost 1 base and J 0 bases, leaving 12 bases between the germline ends. CDR3 amino acids: CASSLSPGLMNTEAFF. CDR3 DNA: TGTGCCAGCAGCTTAAGCCCTGGGTTGATGAACACTGAAGCTTTCTTT. Filled out from reference TRBV7-3 and TRBJ1-1, the complete variable domain reads GAGVSQTPSNKVTEKGKYVELRCDPISGHTALYWYRQSLGQGPEFLIYFQGTGAADDSGLPNDRFFAVRPEGSVSTLKIQRTERGDSAVYLCASSLSPGLMNTEAFFGQGTRLTVV.

A few counts support this clonotype. The rearrangement links TRBV6-5 to TRBJ2-1; 9 bases agree with TRBD2. With V trimmed by 2 bases and J by 6 bases, 8 bases remained unmatched. Germline V gene data show CDR1 as MNHEY and CDR2 as SVGAGI. The CDR3 is made up of 16 amino acids. CDR3 amino acids: CASSYGSGGFTNEQFF. The DNA of the CDR3 is TGTGCCAGCAGTTACGGTAGCGGGGGCTTCACCAATGAGCAGTTCTTC.

This clonotype was found a few times. The gene calls are TRBV24-1 and TRBJ2-1; possible D gene TRBD1, 6 bases. CDR1 is KGHDR, CDR2 SFDVKD, per germline. V lost 3 bases and J lost 3, with 14 bases in between. The CDR3 is 16 residues long. CDR3 sequence: CATSDGFRDIYNEQFF. CDR3 DNA: TGTGCCACCAGTGATGGATTCAGGGACATCTACAATGAGCAGTTCTTC.

This clonotype turned up a few times. The chain has TRBV19 and TRBJ2-2; 9 bases line up with TRBD2. This CDR3 is 15 amino acids long. The trim removed 4 bases at V and 4 bases at J, leaving 4 bases unmatched. Germline CDR1 LNHDA, CDR2 SQIVND (reference sequence). The CDR3 spells CASSKRGAGTGELFF. The CDR3 bases are TGTGCCAGTAGTAAGCGGGGGGCCGGCACCGGGGAGCTGTTTTTT.

This clonotype was recorded many times. CDR3 in DNA: TGTGCCAGCAGTTTGTCCCAGGGGGGGTTTGGCTACACCTTC. Its protein is CASSLSQGGFGYTF. The genes are TRBV12-3 or TRBV12-4 and TRBJ1-2, with TRBD1 matching over 7 bases. CDR3 length: 14 amino acids. Losses at the gene ends were 3 bases for V and 7 bases for J; bases not matched to a gene: 8.